This T cell receptor beta chain was obtained from a study of cytomegalovirus exposure and HLA in healthy donors. Study context: Of around 400 genotyped donors, 81% grouped in the Caucasian-associated ancestry cluster.

The PCR contained 60 Vbeta and 13 Jbeta primers. Some clones are missing from TCRdb's copy, which holds only in-frame ones; the method was immunoSEQ multiplex PCR. In the table there are 75,000 to 95,000 clones, about 63% of which are singletons. V lost 5 bases to trimming and J lost 0 bases, with 12 bases between them. This CDR3 contains 15 residues. Germline V lookup: CDR1 SGHTA, CDR2 FQGNSA. This chain links TRBV7-2 with TRBJ2-3, with a possible D match to TRBD2 (5 bases). Material: PBMCs. This sequence was found in a woman aged 30 to 39 in good health and CMV-seronegative. The CDR3 reads CASSQRKFSTDTQYF. The CDR3 nucleotides are TGTGCCAGCAGCCAGCGGAAGTTTAGCACAGATACGCAGTATTTT.